These 17 T cell receptor beta chains were sequenced from one sample in a study of shared clonotypes between healthy human individuals. Profiled with immunoSEQ multiplex PCR; TCRdb holds only in-frame clones, not every one. The sample records about 1.1 million clones, around 77% being singletons. Sequenced material: memory CD4+ T cells from PBMCs. Subset specified: CD45RA-negative fraction. Receptors originate from a man aged 18 to 29 in good health. Some clones in this sample may be carry-over from other donors' samples.

This chain joins TRBV7-2 and TRBJ2-1, with TRBD2 as a possible D gene (5 bases). The length of the CDR3 is 14 residues. Per the germline V gene, CDR1 is SGHTA and CDR2 is FQGNSA. Trimming took 4 bases from V and 12 from J, leaving 19 bases between them. The CDR3 loop is CASSSLHSGVGQFF. CDR3 coding DNA: TGTGCCAGCAGCTCCCTCCATTCCGGGGTTGGGCAGTTCTTC.

This clone was recorded only once. The rearrangement joins TRBV4-1 to TRBJ2-7, with D possibly matching TRBD2 (5 bases). From germline, CDR1 is MGHRA and CDR2 YSYEKL. The CDR3 spans 14 residues. Between the trimmed V and J ends, which lost 4 bases and 0 bases, there was a span of 10 bases. The DNA for the CDR3 is TGCGCCAGCAGCCTATCTACTAGCTCCTACGAGCAGTACTTC. It codes for CASSLSTSSYEQYF.

The chain has TRBV10-2 and TRBJ1-2; D perhaps matches TRBD1 (5 bases). Germline V gene lookup returns CDR1 WSHSY and CDR2 SAAADI. The CDR3 runs to 13 residues. Deletions cut 4 bases from V and 7 bases from J, with 13 bases between. The CDR3: CASSGGGGVGYTF. The CDR3 bases are TGCGCCAGCAGTGGCGGGGGAGGGGTTGGCTACACCTTC.

The V and J genes are TRBV6-5 and TRBJ1-2, with 9 bases lining up with TRBD1. CDR1 MNHEY and CDR2 SVGAGI come from the germline V gene. The V segment lost 9 bases and the J segment 11 bases; nucleotides outside the gene matches: 10. The CDR3 runs 12 residues. CDR3 in amino acids: CASTERGTGYTF. Written as DNA, the CDR3 is TGTGCCAGTACCGAGAGAGGGACAGGGTACACCTTC.

A note on this clone: Other DNA sequences in this sample translate to the same CDR3. V gene TRBV20-1 combines with J gene TRBJ2-7, with a tentative D call TRBD2 (5 bases). Germline V gives CDR1 DFQATT, CDR2 SNEGSKA (reference sequence). CDR3 length: 10 residues. Trimming shortened V by 3 bases and J by 7 bases, and 7 bases separated the two germline ends. CDR3 sequence reads: CSASLAEQYF. Here the CDR3 DNA reads TGCAGTGCTAGCTTAGCGGAGCAGTACTTC.

The V and J genes are TRBV6-6 and TRBJ2-3; TRBD1 might be the D (6 bases). From germline, CDR1 is MNHNY and CDR2 SVGAGI (reference sequence). The CDR3 loop spans 15 amino acids. V was trimmed by 7 bases and J by 9 bases, leaving 23 bases between them. As DNA, the CDR3 is TGTGCCAGCAATGGTTTACAGGGTGTCGGTGAGACGCAGTATTTT. This codes for CASNGLQGVGETQYF.

This clone was observed a handful of times. The V call is TRBV7-9, the J call TRBJ1-2, with D possibly TRBD1 on 6 matching bases. The V gene's germline CDR1 is SEHNR and CDR2 FQNEAQ (reference sequence). Trimming removed 5 bases from V and 4 bases from J, with 20 bases in between. The CDR3 has 16 amino acids. In DNA form, the CDR3 reads TGTGCCAGCAGCCTACCAACGACAGGAGGGGGCTATGGCTACACCTTC. Its translation is CASSLPTTGGGYGYTF.

This chain connects TRBV28 to TRBJ2-5, with D perhaps assigned TRBD1 or TRBD2 (5 bases each). From germline, CDR1 is MDHEN and CDR2 SYDVKM. The CDR3 runs 14 residues. V was cut by 5 bases and J by 5 bases, with 15 bases left in between. This chain's CDR3 is CASSPQLGVETQYF. CDR3 bases: TGTGCCAGCAGTCCCCAATTGGGGGTTGAGACCCAGTACTTC. Variable domain in full (rest from reference TRBV28 and TRBJ2-5): DVKVTQSSRYLVKRTGEKVFLECVQDMDHENMFWYRQDPGLGLRLIYFSYDVKMKEKGDIPEGYSVSREKKERFSLILESASTNQTSMYLCASSPQLGVETQYFGPGTRLLVL.

This chain links TRBV7-9 with TRBJ2-5, with 8 nucleotides matching TRBD2. V gave up 0 bases and J gave up 4 bases; unmatched junction bases: 7. Germline CDR1 SEHNR, CDR2 FQNEAQ (reference sequence). This CDR3 comprises 16 residues. The CDR3, as DNA: TGTGCCAGCAGCTTAGCTCGGTCTAGCGGGCGAGAGACCCAGTACTTC. Translated, it gives CASSLARSSGRETQYF.

Only one count was recorded for this clone. V and J are TRBV6-1 and TRBJ2-1; 8 bases map to TRBD1. This CDR3 is built from 14 residues. J gave up 6 bases and V 3 bases, and 4 bases lay outside the gene matches. Germline V gene sequence: CDR1 MNHNS, CDR2 SASEGT. CDR3 coding DNA: TGTGCCAGCAGTGACAACAGGGGGAGCAATGAGCAGTTCTTC. The encoded protein is CASSDNRGSNEQFF.

The CDR3 here is CASSRTGGEEAFF. CDR3 in DNA: TGTGCCAGCAGTCGGACAGGGGGCGAAGAGGCTTTCTTT. The gene calls are TRBV6-5 and TRBJ1-1, with 11 bases identical to TRBD1. CDR1 MNHEY and CDR2 SVGAGI come from the germline V gene. This CDR3 spans 13 amino acids. J was trimmed by 11 bases and V by 5 bases; bases with no gene match: 7.

The chain uses TRBV5-1 and TRBJ1-2; D not resolved. Trimming stripped 4 bases from V and 4 bases from J, with 11 bases between. CDR1 SGHRS and CDR2 YFSETQ come from the germline V gene. CDR3 length equals 13 residues. DNA for the CDR3: TGCGCCAGCAGCCCGTCCAGCCTCTATGGCTACACCTTC. Its protein product is CASSPSSLYGYTF. Together with reference TRBV5-1 and TRBJ1-2, the CDR3 gives the full variable domain: KAGVTQTPRYLIKTRGQQVTLSCSPISGHRSVSWYQQTPGQGLQFLFEYFSETQRNKGNFPGRFSGRQFSNSRSEMNVSTLELGDSALYLCASSPSSLYGYTFGSGTRLTVV.

The chain couples TRBV5-1 to TRBJ2-5; 7 positions match TRBD2. Per the germline V gene, CDR1 is SGHRS and CDR2 is YFSETQ. This CDR3 is built from 15 residues. V shed 3 bases, J shed 1 base, and the junction held 6 bases outside the gene matches. CDR3 sequence: CASSYRAGTQETQYF. The CDR3 DNA reads TGCGCCAGCAGCTACCGAGCGGGGACCCAAGAGACCCAGTACTTC.

This clone was seen only once. V gene TRBV20-1 combines with J gene TRBJ2-7; no clear D. The V gene's germline CDR1 is DFQATT and CDR2 SNEGSKA (reference sequence). CDR3 length: 11 amino acids. The V end lost 3 bases, the J end lost 5 bases, and 8 bases lay between the germline ends. Written as DNA, the CDR3 is TGCAGTGCTAGCGCCACTAACGAGCAGTACTTC. This sequence encodes CSASATNEQYF.

The table lists this clone with a few counts. V and J are TRBV6-6 and TRBJ2-3; 8 nucleotides align to TRBD2. V lost 6 bases and J lost 0; bases outside the gene matches: 8. This CDR3 is built from 16 residues. Germline-derived CDR1 and CDR2 are MNHNY and SVGAGI (reference sequence). The CDR3 region is CASRPWGGRSTDTQYF. CDR3 bases: TGTGCCAGCAGGCCTTGGGGCGGGAGGAGCACAGATACGCAGTATTTT.

This clone was detected only a few times. The rearrangement joins TRBV25-1 to TRBJ1-2; 12 bases map to TRBD1. Unmatched junction bases numbered 3, after V lost 5 bases and J lost 8 bases. Germline CDR1 reads MGHDK; CDR2 reads SYGVNS. CDR3 length equals 13 residues. The DNA for the CDR3 is TGTGCCAGCAGTCCCGGGACAGGGGGCGGCTACACCTTC. Amino acids: CASSPGTGGGYTF.

This clone has just a few counts. The chain combines TRBV6-1 with TRBJ1-6; 11 positions match TRBD1. The CDR3 extends over 16 amino acids. Germline V gene data show CDR1 as MNHNS and CDR2 as SASEGT. With V trimmed by 1 base and J by 4 bases, 0 bases remained unmatched. CDR3 in amino acids: CASSEGDRGYNSPLHF. In DNA, the CDR3 is TGTGCCAGCAGTGAAGGGGACAGGGGGTATAATTCACCCCTCCACTTT.